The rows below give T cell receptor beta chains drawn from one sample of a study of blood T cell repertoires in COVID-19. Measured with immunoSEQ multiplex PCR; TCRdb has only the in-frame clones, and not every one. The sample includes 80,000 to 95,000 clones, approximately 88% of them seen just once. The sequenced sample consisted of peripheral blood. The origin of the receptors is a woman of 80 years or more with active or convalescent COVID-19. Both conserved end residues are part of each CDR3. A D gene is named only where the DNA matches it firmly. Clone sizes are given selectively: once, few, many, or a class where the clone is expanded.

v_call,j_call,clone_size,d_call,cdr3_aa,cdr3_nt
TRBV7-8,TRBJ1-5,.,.,CASSPYRAYQPQHF,TGTGCCAGCAGCCCATACAGGGCCTATCAGCCCCAGCATTTT
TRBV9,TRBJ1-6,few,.,CASSVAPRSGSPLHF,TGTGCCAGCAGCGTAGCTCCCCGTTCGGGTTCACCCCTCCACTTT
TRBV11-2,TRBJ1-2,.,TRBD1,CASSFVIGGGPDGYTF,TGTGCCAGCAGCTTCGTCATCGGAGGGGGCCCCGACGGCTACACCTTC
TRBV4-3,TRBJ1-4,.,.,CASSQAVREKLFF,TGCGCCAGCAGCCAGGCAGTGAGGGAAAAACTGTTTTTT
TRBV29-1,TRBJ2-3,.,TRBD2,CSVAAGAVTDTQYF,TGCAGCGTTGCGGCGGGAGCGGTAACAGATACGCAGTATTTT
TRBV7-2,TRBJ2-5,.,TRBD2,CASSPPGTSGGSQETQYF,TGTGCCAGCAGCCCCCCCGGGACTAGCGGGGGGTCCCAAGAGACCCAGTACTTC
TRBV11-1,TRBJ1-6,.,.,CASSLGAAGYNSPLHF,TGTGCCAGCAGCTTAGGAGCCGCAGGGTATAATTCACCCCTCCACTTT
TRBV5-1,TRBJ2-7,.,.,CASSLQGVYEQYF,TGCGCCAGCAGCTTACAGGGTGTTTACGAGCAGTACTTC
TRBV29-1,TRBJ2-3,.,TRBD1,CSAGTGGETTQYF,TGCAGCGCCGGGACAGGGGGAGAGACTACGCAGTATTTT
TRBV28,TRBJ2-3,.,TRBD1,CASRVSGTAGTQYF,TGTGCCAGCAGGGTTAGTGGGACAGCCGGAACGCAGTATTTT
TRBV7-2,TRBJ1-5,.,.,CASSLAGRSQPQHF,TGTGCCAGCAGCTTAGCGGGCAGGTCTCAGCCCCAGCATTTT
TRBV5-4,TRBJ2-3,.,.,CASSVSGRTDTQYF,TGTGCCAGCAGTGTGAGCGGGCGCACAGATACGCAGTATTTT
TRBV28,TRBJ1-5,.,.,CASRQGGSNQPQHF,TGTGCCAGCAGACAGGGTGGAAGCAATCAGCCCCAGCATTTT
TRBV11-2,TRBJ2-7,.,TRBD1,CASSAGTGGSYEQYF,TGTGCCAGCAGCGCCGGGACAGGGGGCTCCTACGAGCAGTACTTC
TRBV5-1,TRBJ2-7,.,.,CASSLGLGGRSYEQYF,TGCGCCAGCAGCTTGGGTCTCGGGGGTAGATCCTACGAGCAGTACTTC
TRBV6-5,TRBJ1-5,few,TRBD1,CASRLSGTVNQPQHF,TGTGCCAGCAGGCTTTCCGGGACAGTTAATCAGCCCCAGCATTTT
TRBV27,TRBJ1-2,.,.,CASSLHGTIYGYTF,TGTGCCAGCAGTCTCCACGGGACTATATATGGCTACACCTTC
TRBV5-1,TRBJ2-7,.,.,CASSPGTRVGEQYF,TGCGCCAGCAGCCCCGGGACAAGGGTTGGCGAGCAGTACTTC
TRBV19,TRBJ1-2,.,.,CASSIGAGGGYGYTF,TGTGCCAGTAGTATAGGGGCAGGCGGGGGCTATGGCTACACCTTC
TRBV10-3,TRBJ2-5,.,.,CAIRPGNLETQYF,TGTGCCATCAGGCCAGGGAATTTGGAGACCCAGTACTTC
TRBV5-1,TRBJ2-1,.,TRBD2,CASSLTSGGISYNEQFF,TGCGCCAGCAGCTTGACTAGCGGGGGGATCTCCTACAATGAGCAGTTCTTC
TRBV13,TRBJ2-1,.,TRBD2,CASETSGGYNEQFF,TGTGCCAGCGAAACTAGCGGGGGCTACAATGAGCAGTTCTTC
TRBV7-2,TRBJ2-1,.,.,CASSLELGSYNEQFF,TGTGCCAGCAGCTTAGAACTCGGGAGTTACAATGAGCAGTTCTTC
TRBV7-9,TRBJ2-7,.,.,CASSSQGGIEQYF,TGTGCCAGCAGCTCGCAGGGTGGGATCGAGCAGTACTTC
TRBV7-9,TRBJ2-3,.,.,CASSSYSGVPTDTQYF,TGTGCCAGCAGCTCCTACTCAGGCGTACCCACAGATACGCAGTATTTT
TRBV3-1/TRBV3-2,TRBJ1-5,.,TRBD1,CASSLTGDQPQHF,TGTGCCAGCAGCCTAACAGGGGATCAGCCCCAGCATTTT
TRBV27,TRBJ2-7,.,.,CASRREYEQYF,TGTGCCAGCAGAAGGGAGTACGAGCAGTACTTC
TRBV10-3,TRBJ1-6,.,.,CAIRVGSSYNSPLHF,TGTGCCATCAGGGTTGGGAGCTCCTATAATTCACCCCTCCACTTT
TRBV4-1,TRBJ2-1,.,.,CASSQGLWDSENEQFF,TGCGCCAGCAGCCAAGGACTTTGGGACTCCGAAAATGAGCAGTTCTTC
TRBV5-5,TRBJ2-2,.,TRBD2,CASNPWTSGGPNTGELFF,TGTGCCAGCAACCCCTGGACTAGCGGGGGCCCGAACACCGGGGAGCTGTTTTTT
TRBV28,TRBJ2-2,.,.,CASSPGGGGNTGELFF,TGTGCCAGCAGTCCAGGGGGCGGGGGAAACACCGGGGAGCTGTTTTTT
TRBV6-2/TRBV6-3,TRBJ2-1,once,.,CASSYGLGRGAYNEQFF,TGTGCCAGCAGTTACGGTCTTGGGAGGGGGGCCTACAATGAGCAGTTCTTC
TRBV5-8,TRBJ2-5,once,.,CASSPRVRGTETQYF,TGTGCCAGCAGCCCACGAGTCAGGGGAACGGAGACCCAGTACTTC
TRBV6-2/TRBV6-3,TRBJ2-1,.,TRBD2,CASSYPGTSGYNEQFF,TGTGCCAGCAGTTACCCCGGGACTAGCGGATACAATGAGCAGTTCTTC
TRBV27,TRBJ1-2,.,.,CASQGPANYGYTF,TGTGCCAGTCAGGGTCCAGCTAACTATGGCTACACCTTC
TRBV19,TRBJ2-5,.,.,CASSISGQAGETQYF,TGTGCCAGTAGTATCTCAGGGCAGGCTGGAGAGACCCAGTACTTC
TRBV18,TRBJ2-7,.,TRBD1,CASSRGTETYEQYF,TGTGCCAGCTCACGAGGGACAGAGACCTACGAGCAGTACTTC
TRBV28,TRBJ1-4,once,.,CASSLDGPLTAGGKLFF,TGTGCCAGCAGTTTAGACGGCCCGCTAACTGCCGGGGGGAAACTGTTTTTT
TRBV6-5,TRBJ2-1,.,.,CASSYSGSSYNEQFF,TGTGCCAGCAGTTATTCTGGTAGCTCCTACAATGAGCAGTTCTTC
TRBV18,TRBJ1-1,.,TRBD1,CASSSFGGQVNTEAFF,TGTGCCAGCTCAAGTTTCGGTGGACAGGTGAACACTGAAGCTTTCTTT
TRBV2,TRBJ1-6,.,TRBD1,CASSGTGTGLGGPLHF,TGTGCCAGCAGTGGGACCGGGACAGGTTTGGGAGGACCCCTCCACTTT
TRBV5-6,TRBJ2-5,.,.,CASSQAFAQRETQYF,TGTGCCAGCAGCCAAGCGTTCGCGCAGAGGGAGACCCAGTACTTC
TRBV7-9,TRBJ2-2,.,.,CASSLLRGPNTGELFF,TGTGCCAGCAGCCTGTTGCGGGGACCGAACACCGGGGAGCTGTTTTTT
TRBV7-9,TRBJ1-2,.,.,CASSLSIRWGRGVDGYTF,TGTGCCAGCAGCTTATCGATACGCTGGGGCAGGGGCGTAGATGGCTACACCTTC
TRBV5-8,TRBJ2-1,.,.,CASSRGLSSYNEQFF,TGTGCCAGCAGCCGAGGGCTGAGCTCCTACAATGAGCAGTTCTTC
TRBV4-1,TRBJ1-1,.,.,CASSQDGRGTEAFF,TGCGCCAGCAGCCAAGACGGCAGGGGCACTGAAGCTTTCTTT
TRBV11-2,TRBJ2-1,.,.,CASSLGQWGEQFF,TGTGCCAGCAGCTTAGGACAGTGGGGTGAGCAGTTCTTC
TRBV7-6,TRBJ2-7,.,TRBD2,CASSRRTSGGAYEQYF,TGTGCCAGCAGCCGAAGAACTAGCGGGGGGGCCTACGAGCAGTACTTC
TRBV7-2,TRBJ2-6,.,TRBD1,CASSPGTGALSGANVLTF,TGTGCCAGCAGCCCCGGGACAGGGGCTCTCTCTGGGGCCAACGTCCTGACTTTC